What follows are 25 T cell receptor beta chains derived from one specimen sequenced in a study of shared clonotypes between healthy human individuals. Sequencing used immunoSEQ multiplex PCR; TCRdb keeps in-frame clones, though not all of them. The repertoire holds 2 million to 2.5 million clones, with roughly 93% as singletons. Input material: naive CD4+ T cells from PBMCs. As to subset: CD45RA+ positively selected. Receptor source: a man younger than 35 in good health. Some clones in this sample may be carry-over from other donors' samples.

The V call is TRBV6-5, the J call TRBJ2-5; D perhaps matches TRBD2 (6 bases). V lost 3 bases and J 1 base, leaving 12 bases between the germline ends. The CDR3 spans 15 residues. Germline CDR1 and CDR2: MNHEY and SVGAGI. The CDR3 nucleotides read TGTGCCAGCAGTTATCGGGTCGGGAGCCAAGAGACCCAGTACTTC. Protein product: CASSYRVGSQETQYF.

This clone was seen a single time. The V and J genes are TRBV12-5 and TRBJ2-7; a weak D match, TRBD2 (5 bases). The germline V gene encodes CDR1 LGHNT and CDR2 FRNRAP. The CDR3 length is 13 residues. Trimming stripped 0 bases from V and 6 bases from J, with 9 bases between. CDR3 region: CASGLVGGLEQYF. The CDR3 bases are TGTGCTAGTGGTTTGGTGGGCGGGCTCGAGCAGTACTTC.

CDR3 nucleotides: TGTGCCAGCAGCATTCGGACGGCCTACGAGCAGTACTTC. Amino acids: CASSIRTAYEQYF. The genes are TRBV27 and TRBJ2-7, with D uncertain. CDR3 length: 13 residues. The germline gives CDR1 MNHEY, CDR2 SMNVEV (reference sequence). Between the trimmed V and J ends, which lost 6 bases and 2 bases, there was a span of 11 bases.

V usage is TRBV19 and J usage is TRBJ2-7, with D possibly TRBD1 on 5 matching bases. V was trimmed by 5 bases and J by 8 bases, leaving 19 bases between them. Looked up from germline, CDR1 is LNHDA and CDR2 is SQIVND (reference sequence). The CDR3 is 14 amino acids. CDR3 coding DNA: TGTGCCAGTAGTCCGACTCTAGAGACAGTCAAGCAGTACTTC. Translating gives CASSPTLETVKQYF.

The chain employs TRBV7-3 and TRBJ2-1; possible D gene TRBD1, 5 bases. The CDR3 has 15 residues. Deletions cut 3 bases from V and 2 bases from J, with 11 bases between. Germline V gene data show CDR1 as SGHTA and CDR2 as FQGTGA. CDR3 sequence: CASSLDLGAYNEQFF. The DNA for the CDR3 is TGTGCCAGCAGCTTGGACCTAGGGGCCTACAATGAGCAGTTCTTC.

The rearrangement links TRBV5-6 to TRBJ1-5; 7 positions agree with TRBD1. CDR3 size: 17 residues. V dropped 3 bases and J dropped 7; count of bases not matched to a gene: 16. Per germline, CDR1 SGHDT and CDR2 YYEEEE. CDR3 sequence reads: CASSSRQGPYLGQPQHF. The CDR3 coding sequence is TGTGCCAGCAGCTCCCGACAGGGTCCCTATCTGGGGCAGCCCCAGCATTTT. Looking up the rest from reference TRBV5-6 and TRBJ1-5 gives the full variable domain: DAGVTQSPTHLIKTRGQQVTLRCSPKSGHDTVSWYQQALGQGPQFIFQYYEEEERQRGNFPDRFSGHQFPNYSSELNVNALLLGDSALYLCASSSRQGPYLGQPQHFGDGTRLSIL.

J is TRBJ1-2 and V is TRBV20-1; D is undetermined. Trimming removed 6 bases at V and 6 bases at J, with 11 bases between. Germline loops: CDR1 DFQATT, CDR2 SNEGSKA (reference sequence). The CDR3 has 11 amino acids. CDR3 DNA sequence: TGCAGTGCGACCGTGAGGAATGGCTACACCTTC. Translating it yields CSATVRNGYTF.

This chain connects TRBV7-2 to TRBJ2-1; 7 positions match TRBD2. CDR1 is SGHTA, CDR2 FQGNSA, per germline. With V trimmed by 1 base and J by 6 bases, 3 bases remained unmatched. This CDR3 region has 14 residues. CDR3 sequence reads: CASSLETSVNEQFF. The CDR3 region has the DNA TGTGCCAGCAGCTTAGAAACTAGCGTCAATGAGCAGTTCTTC.

The J gene is TRBJ2-3, the V gene TRBV5-1, with D tentatively TRBD1 (5 bases). The V end was cut by 6 bases, the J end by 0 bases, with 11 bases between. This CDR3 has 14 residues. Germline values: CDR1 SGHRS, CDR2 YFSETQ. CDR3 DNA: TGCGCCAGCAACCAGGGAACTAGCACAGATACGCAGTATTTT. Its translation: CASNQGTSTDTQYF.

This chain joins TRBV19 and TRBJ2-7, with 8 bases matching TRBD1. J was trimmed by 2 bases and V by 5 bases; bases with no gene match: 5. Germline V gene data show CDR1 as LNHDA and CDR2 as SQIVND (reference sequence). The CDR3 length is 14 residues. CDR3 sequence (DNA): TGTGCCAGTAGTGTCACAGGGGGTACCTACGAGCAGTACTTC. It codes for CASSVTGGTYEQYF.

The V and J genes are TRBV13 and TRBJ2-3; TRBD2 matches 12 bases. The CDR3 extends over 16 amino acids. With V trimmed by 5 bases and J by 1 base, 4 bases remained unmatched. Germline lookup yields CDR1 PRHDT and CDR2 FYEKMQ (reference sequence). CDR3 nucleotide sequence: TGTGCCAGCAGCCGGACTAGCGGGATACGCACAGATACGCAGTATTTT. It is translated as CASSRTSGIRTDTQYF.

The genes are TRBV5-1 and TRBJ1-5; TRBD1 might be the D (5 bases). CDR1 SGHRS and CDR2 YFSETQ come from the germline V gene. Trimming took off 0 bases at V and 5 bases at J, with 12 bases between the two ends. The CDR3 runs to 15 residues. The CDR3 here is CASSLGGEIHQPQHF. The CDR3 DNA reads TGCGCCAGCAGCTTGGGAGGGGAGATCCATCAGCCCCAGCATTTT. Variable domain in full (rest from reference TRBV5-1 and TRBJ1-5): KAGVTQTPRYLIKTRGQQVTLSCSPISGHRSVSWYQQTPGQGLQFLFEYFSETQRNKGNFPGRFSGRQFSNSRSEMNVSTLELGDSALYLCASSLGGEIHQPQHFGDGTRLSIL.

The count of this clone is one. V usage is TRBV2 and J usage is TRBJ1-2; D is unresolved. The V and J ends lost 1 base and 5 bases respectively, with 14 bases between them. The CDR3 extends over 15 amino acids. Germline values: CDR1 SNHLY, CDR2 FYNNEI. The chain's CDR3 is CASSEVERAAYGYTF. For the CDR3, the DNA is TGTGCCAGCAGTGAAGTTGAGAGAGCCGCTTATGGCTACACCTTC. Variable domain in full (rest from reference TRBV2 and TRBJ1-2): EPEVTQTPSHQVTQMGQEVILRCVPISNHLYFYWYRQILGQKVEFLVSFYNNEISEKSEIFDDQFSVERPDGSNFTLKIRSTKLEDSAMYFCASSEVERAAYGYTFGSGTRLTVV.

A word on this clone: This CDR3 is also generated by other DNA sequences in the sample. The rearrangement uses TRBV10-3 and TRBJ2-3; no clear D. The germline CDR1 and CDR2 sequences are ENHRY and SYGVKD. This CDR3 is 11 amino acids long. The V gene lost 9 bases and the J gene lost 2 bases, with 6 bases spanning the gap. The CDR3 bases are TGTGCCATTTCTGTCACAGATACGCAGTATTTT. This translates into CAISVTDTQYF.

This chain joins TRBV7-6 and TRBJ2-3; D is possibly TRBD2 (6 bases). Germline V CDR1 and CDR2: SGHVS, FNYEAQ. Trimming stripped 5 bases from V and 4 bases from J, with 13 bases between. CDR3 size: 14 residues. The CDR3 DNA sequence: TGTGCCAGCAGCCTGGGGGGTGGTTCAGATACGCAGTATTTT. This gives the protein CASSLGGGSDTQYF.

V and J are TRBV2 and TRBJ1-1; no definite D call. V was shortened by 6 bases and J by 3 bases, with 14 bases between the two germline ends. Germline V gives CDR1 SNHLY, CDR2 FYNNEI. The CDR3 is made up of 14 amino acids. The CDR3 DNA reads TGTGCCAGCAGGCCCTTCGGAGAATACACTGAAGCTTTCTTT. Translated, it gives CASRPFGEYTEAFF.

This clone showed up just once. This rearrangement joins TRBV5-1 to TRBJ2-4, with TRBD2 matching over 9 bases. The CDR3 consists of 16 residues. Germline V gene sequence: CDR1 SGHRS, CDR2 YFSETQ. With 4 bases clipped from V and 5 bases from J, the junction kept 10 bases outside the gene matches. The CDR3 DNA is TGCGCCAGCAGCCCGACTGCGGGAGGGCCCGAAAACATTCAGTACTTC. Translating it yields CASSPTAGGPENIQYF.

The genes are TRBV18 and TRBJ1-2, with D possibly being TRBD1 (6 bases). From germline, CDR1 is KGHSH and CDR2 LQKENI. The CDR3 extends over 15 amino acids. V was clipped by 5 bases and J by 7 bases, with 20 bases between them. CDR3 protein: CASSSIQGTGGGYTF. The CDR3, as DNA: TGTGCCAGCTCATCGATACAGGGTACAGGTGGTGGCTACACCTTC.

This clone appeared a single time. J is TRBJ2-1 and V is TRBV23-1, with 7 bases that match TRBD2. TRBV23-1 belongs to the ORF category, with a function that is uncertain. The CDR3 is 16 residues long. Trimming cost V 8 bases and J 7 bases; bases outside gene matches: 17. CDR3 coding DNA: TGCGCCAGCCGACCGAGCGAGGGAGGGCCGGGGAATGAGCAGTTCTTC. Translated: CASRPSEGGPGNEQFF.

The chain uses TRBV6-1 and TRBJ2-3; D not resolved. The CDR3 is 15 residues long. V was cut by 7 bases and J by 1 base, with 15 bases left in between. Germline V lookup: CDR1 MNHNS, CDR2 SASEGT. The CDR3 DNA reads as TGTGCCAGCAAAAGGAAGGGCCTAGGCACAGATACGCAGTATTTT. This encodes CASKRKGLGTDTQYF.

CDR3 amino acids: CASSVRSGRETQYF. The CDR3 nucleotides are TGTGCCAGCAGCGTCCGTAGCGGCCGGGAGACCCAGTACTTC. V usage is TRBV9 and J usage is TRBJ2-5, with D maybe TRBD2 (6 bases). This CDR3 region has 14 residues. Trimming removed 2 bases from V and 5 bases from J, with 13 bases in between. Germline CDR1 and CDR2: SGDLS and YYNGEE.

The chain joins TRBV9 to TRBJ2-7; D is possibly TRBD1 (5 bases). The V gene's germline CDR1 is SGDLS and CDR2 YYNGEE. This CDR3 comprises 16 residues. V was trimmed by 0 bases and J by 7 bases, leaving 20 bases between them. CDR3 sequence (DNA): TGTGCCAGCAGCGTAGCAGAAGGAACGACCCAGGGAGAGCAGTACTTC. It yields the protein CASSVAEGTTQGEQYF.

The rearrangement uses TRBV6-5 and TRBJ2-1, with D unresolved. This CDR3 region has 14 residues. Germline values: CDR1 MNHEY, CDR2 SVGAGI. The V end was cut by 0 bases, the J end by 9 bases, with 12 bases between. The CDR3 DNA reads TGTGCCAGCAGTTACTCGAGTCCCCCCATTGAGCAGTTCTTC. Translating gives CASSYSSPPIEQFF.

This rearrangement joins TRBV28 to TRBJ2-1; TRBD2 agrees at 12 bases. The germline V gene encodes CDR1 MDHEN and CDR2 SYDVKM. The CDR3 sequence is 17 residues long. J lost 4 bases, V lost 2 bases, and 6 bases had no gene match. The CDR3 DNA reads as TGTGCCAGCAGTTTAGGGCTAGCGGGAGGGTCTTACAATGAGCAGTTCTTC. Amino acid sequence: CASSLGLAGGSYNEQFF.

The CDR3 loop is CASSLLAGGPPIQYF. The CDR3 DNA reads TGTGCCAGCAGCTTACTGGCGGGAGGGCCCCCCATTCAGTACTTC. This chain uses TRBV7-8 with TRBJ2-4; 9 positions match TRBD2. Unmatched junction bases numbered 8, after V lost 2 bases and J lost 9 bases. In germline, CDR1 is SGHVS, CDR2 FQNEAQ. The CDR3 covers 15 residues.